Listed below are T cell receptor beta chains from one sample, sequenced in a study of OX40 agonist ivuxolimab in advanced cancers. Sequenced by immunoSEQ multiplex PCR; TCRdb stores in-frame clones only, minus some. Altogether tens of thousands of clones are present, approximately 90% being singletons, with the ten largest covering approximately 15%. The source material was CD4+ or CD8+ T cells sorted from blood, sampled in a trial of the OX40 agonist ivuxolimab. These receptors originate from an adult with an advanced solid tumor such as melanoma, head and neck, liver or kidney cancer. The CDR3 runs from the conserved cysteine through the conserved F or W. Each record gives: J gene, D gene, clone size, V gene, CDR3 DNA, CDR3 protein. D genes are given only for firm matches. A row's size may be missing; if present it is once, few, many or a size class.

>TRBJ2-1|TRBD2|-|TRBV27
TGTGCCAGCAGTTTAGTGGCTAGCGGGAGGGCCCTCAATGAGCAGTTCTTC
CASSLVASGRALNEQFF
>TRBJ2-7|-|-|TRBV15
TGTGCCACCAGCAACAGGAACAGCTACGAGCAGTACTTC
CATSNRNSYEQYF
>TRBJ2-5|TRBD1|-|TRBV28
TGTGCCAGCAGACAAACCCTCGGGACAGGGGAGTGGGGGACCCAGTACTTC
CASRQTLGTGEWGTQYF
>TRBJ2-7|-|-|TRBV27
TGTGCCAGCAGTTACAGACTCTCCTACGAGCAGTACTTC
CASSYRLSYEQYF
>TRBJ2-5|-|once|TRBV7-9
TGTGCCAGCAGCTCCCCCACGGAAAAACAAGAGACCCAGTACTTC
CASSSPTEKQETQYF
>TRBJ2-7|TRBD2|few|TRBV13
TGTGCCAGCAGCTTTCCGGGGGGAGGCTACGAGCAGTACTTC
CASSFPGGGYEQYF
>TRBJ1-1|-|-|TRBV27
TGTGCCAGCAGTTTAACGATAGCGAACACTGAAGCTTTCTTT
CASSLTIANTEAFF
>TRBJ2-7|-|-|TRBV27
TGTGCCAGCAGAGGGGCCAAAGAGCGTTGGTACTTC
CASRGAKERWYF
>TRBJ2-2|-|-|TRBV2
TGTGCCAGCAGTGGAACCGGGGAGCTGTTTTTT
CASSGTGELFF
>TRBJ2-6|-|-|TRBV11-1
TGTGCCAGCAGCCCCTCTGGGGCCAACGTCCTGACTTTC
CASSPSGANVLTF
>TRBJ2-7|TRBD1|-|TRBV10-3
TGTGCCGTCAGGGGGACAGGGAATCAAGTCTACGAGCAGTACTTC
CAVRGTGNQVYEQYF
>TRBJ2-3|-|-|TRBV7-6
TGTGCCAGCAGCTTAATGGGCACAGATACGCAGTATTTT
CASSLMGTDTQYF
>TRBJ2-7|-|-|TRBV9
TGTGCCAGCAGCGGCCTTGGGGGTTCGGGCCTCTACGAGCAGTACTTC
CASSGLGGSGLYEQYF
>TRBJ1-2|-|-|TRBV6-1
TGTGCCAGCAGTGAGGGGAGGGACACCTGGCACACCTTC
CASSEGRDTWHTF
>TRBJ1-5|-|-|TRBV9
TGTGCCAGCAGCCCCTATAGCAATCAGCCCCAGCATTTT
CASSPYSNQPQHF
>TRBJ1-5|TRBD1|-|TRBV27
TGTGCCAGCAGAGGACAGGGGGCGACTGGGGATCAGCCCCAGCATTTT
CASRGQGATGDQPQHF
>TRBJ1-5|TRBD1|-|TRBV5-4
TGTGCCAGCAGCTCCGGGACAGGGAATCAGCCCCAGCATTTT
CASSSGTGNQPQHF
>TRBJ2-7|-|-|TRBV6-1
TGTGCCAGCAGTGACTGGGCAGGGGTATACGAGCAGTACTTC
CASSDWAGVYEQYF
>TRBJ2-7|-|-|TRBV5-4
TGTGCCAGCAGCTTTCTGGCCGGGAGCTACGAGCAGTACTTC
CASSFLAGSYEQYF
>TRBJ2-1|TRBD1|-|TRBV6-1
TGTGCCAGCACATCCAGGGGGAACAATGAGCAGTTCTTC
CASTSRGNNEQFF
>TRBJ1-4|-|-|TRBV2
TGTGCCAGTGGGGGCCTAAAACTGTTTTTT
CASGGLKLFF
>TRBJ1-5|-|-|TRBV4-1
TGCGCCAGCAGCCCACGGACAGCTAATCAGCCCCAGCATTTT
CASSPRTANQPQHF
>TRBJ2-5|-|-|TRBV21-1
TGTGCCAGCAGCATGGGTGGTCTAGCGGAACCAGAGTGGGAGACCCAGTACTTC
CASSMGGLAEPEWETQYF
>TRBJ1-1|-|-|TRBV27
TGTGCCAGCAGTTTTAATTCCAACACTGAAGCTTTCTTT
CASSFNSNTEAFF
>TRBJ2-1|-|-|TRBV5-1
TGCGCCAGCAGCCCTTCCAACGGGGAGCAGTTCTTC
CASSPSNGEQFF
>TRBJ2-1|TRBD2|-|TRBV28
TGTGCCAGCAGTTCGACTAGCGGGAGAGTAAATGAGCAGTTCTTC
CASSSTSGRVNEQFF
>TRBJ2-7|-|-|TRBV14
TGTGCCAGCAGCCCCTGGGGTACGGGATACGAGCAGTACTTC
CASSPWGTGYEQYF
>TRBJ1-2|-|-|TRBV5-1
TGCGCCAGCAGCTTGAAGGGTAGTGACTATGGCTACACCTTC
CASSLKGSDYGYTF
>TRBJ2-7|TRBD1|-|TRBV29-1
TGCGGCTACAGGGGGATCTCGGACTACGAGCAGTACTTC
CGYRGISDYEQYF
>TRBJ2-7|TRBD1|-|TRBV5-6
TGTGCCAGCAGCTCCCTCACAGGGGGAGTCGGTTACGAGCAGTACTTC
CASSSLTGGVGYEQYF
>TRBJ1-1|TRBD1|-|TRBV19
TGTGCCAGTAGTATAGGCTGGACAGGGGAAACTGAAGCTTTCTTT
CASSIGWTGETEAFF
>TRBJ2-7|TRBD1|-|TRBV29-1
TGCAGCGTTCTGGGACAGGGGGCGGGGGAGCAGTACTTC
CSVLGQGAGEQYF
>TRBJ2-7|-|-|TRBV9
TGTGCCAGCAGCGTATCTTCTAGCGCGAGGGAGCAGTACTTC
CASSVSSSAREQYF
>TRBJ2-7|-|-|TRBV5-6
TGTGCCAGCAGCTTGGTGCACAAGTCCTACGAGCAGTACTTC
CASSLVHKSYEQYF
>TRBJ2-7|-|-|TRBV7-9
TGTGCCAGCAGCCAGGTTGGAAACGAGCAGTACTTC
CASSQVGNEQYF
>TRBJ1-2|TRBD1|-|TRBV10-3
TGTGCCATCAGTGAGATGGTGGGACAGGGGGGGGAATATGGCTACACCTTC
CAISEMVGQGGEYGYTF
>TRBJ2-2|-|-|TRBV27
TGTGCCAGCAGCTTAGCTGGCGGGGAGCTGTTTTTT
CASSLAGGELFF
>TRBJ2-6|-|-|TRBV27
TGTGCCAGCAGTTTTGTGGGGGCCGGGGGTCCTGGGGCCAACGTCCTGACTTTC
CASSFVGAGGPGANVLTF
>TRBJ2-1|-|-|TRBV29-1
TGCAGCGCTATGAAGATGGGCGACAATGAGCAGTTCTTC
CSAMKMGDNEQFF
>TRBJ2-7|TRBD1|-|TRBV5-1
TGCGCCAGCAGCCCGGGACAGGGGGGTTACGAGCAGTACTTC
CASSPGQGGYEQYF
>TRBJ2-2|-|-|TRBV7-9
TGTGCCAGCAGCTTACCTCCTTTGGGCGGGGAGCTGTTTTTT
CASSLPPLGGELFF
>TRBJ2-7|-|-|TRBV7-9
TGTGCCAGCAGTCCTTGGGGGACCGCCTACGAGCAGTACTTC
CASSPWGTAYEQYF
>TRBJ1-1|TRBD1|-|TRBV28
TGTGCCAGCACTTCGGTTTTGGGCAGGGGGCGCGAAGCTTTCTTT
CASTSVLGRGREAFF
>TRBJ2-1|-|-|TRBV29-1
TGCAGCGTTGAAGATCCCGAGGCTTACCCCTACAATGAGCAGTTCTTC
CSVEDPEAYPYNEQFF
>TRBJ1-2|TRBD1|-|TRBV5-4
TGTGCCAGCAGCTCCGGACAGGGAGGGTATGGCTACACCTTC
CASSSGQGGYGYTF
>TRBJ2-7|TRBD2|-|TRBV15
TGTGCCACCCGGGGGGGCAGGGCTTACGAGCAGTACTTC
CATRGGRAYEQYF
>TRBJ2-3|TRBD2|-|TRBV7-6
TGTGCCAGCAGCTTAGCTGGGGTAGCGGGGGGCAGCACAGATACGCAGTATTTT
CASSLAGVAGGSTDTQYF
>TRBJ2-4|-|-|TRBV30
TGTGCCTGGAGTGCCCCGGACATCCCCAAAAACATTCAGTACTTC
CAWSAPDIPKNIQYF
>TRBJ1-2|-|-|TRBV5-6
TGTGCCAGCAGCCTGGGGACAAGCTATGGCTACACCTTC
CASSLGTSYGYTF